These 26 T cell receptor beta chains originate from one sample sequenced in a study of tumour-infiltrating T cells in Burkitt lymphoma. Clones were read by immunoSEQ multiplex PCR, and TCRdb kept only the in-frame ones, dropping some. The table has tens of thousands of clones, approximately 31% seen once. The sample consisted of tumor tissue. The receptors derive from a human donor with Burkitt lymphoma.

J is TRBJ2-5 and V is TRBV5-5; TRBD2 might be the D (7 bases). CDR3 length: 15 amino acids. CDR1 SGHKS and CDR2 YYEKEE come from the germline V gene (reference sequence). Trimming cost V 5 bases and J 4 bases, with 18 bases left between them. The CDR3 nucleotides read TGTGCCAGCAGGGAAGGGGGGGCCGGAGGAGAGACCCAGTACTTC. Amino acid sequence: CASREGGAGGETQYF. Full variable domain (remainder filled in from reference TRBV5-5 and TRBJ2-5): DAGVTQSPTHLIKTRGQQVTLRCSPISGHKSVSWYQQVLGQGPQFIFQYYEKEERGRGNFPDRFSARQFPNYSSELNVNALLLGDSALYLCASREGGAGGETQYFGPGTRLLVL.

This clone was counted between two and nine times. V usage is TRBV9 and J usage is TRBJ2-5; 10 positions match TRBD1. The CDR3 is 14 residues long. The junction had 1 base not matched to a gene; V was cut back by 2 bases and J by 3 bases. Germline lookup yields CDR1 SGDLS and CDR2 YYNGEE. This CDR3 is CASSVTGGEETQYF. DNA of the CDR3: TGTGCCAGCAGCGTGACAGGGGGCGAAGAGACCCAGTACTTC.

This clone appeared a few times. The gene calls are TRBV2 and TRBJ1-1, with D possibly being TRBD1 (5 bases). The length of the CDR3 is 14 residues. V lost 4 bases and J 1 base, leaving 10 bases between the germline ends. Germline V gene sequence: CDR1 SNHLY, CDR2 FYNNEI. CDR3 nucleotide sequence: TGTGCCAGCAGTGCGACAGTCCAGAACACTGAAGCTTTCTTT. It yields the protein CASSATVQNTEAFF.

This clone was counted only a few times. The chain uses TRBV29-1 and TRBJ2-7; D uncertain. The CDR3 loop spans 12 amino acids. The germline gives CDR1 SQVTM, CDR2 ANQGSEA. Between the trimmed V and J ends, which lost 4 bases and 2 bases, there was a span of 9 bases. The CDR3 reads CSVGLQPYEQYF. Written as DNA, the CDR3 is TGCAGCGTTGGGTTACAGCCCTACGAGCAGTACTTC.

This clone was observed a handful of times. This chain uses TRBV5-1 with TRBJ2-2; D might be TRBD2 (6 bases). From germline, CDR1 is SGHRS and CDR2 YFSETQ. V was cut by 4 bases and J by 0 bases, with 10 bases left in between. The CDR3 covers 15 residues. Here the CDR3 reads CASSPGTSNTGELFF. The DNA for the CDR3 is TGCGCCAGCAGCCCCGGGACTTCGAACACCGGGGAGCTGTTTTTT.

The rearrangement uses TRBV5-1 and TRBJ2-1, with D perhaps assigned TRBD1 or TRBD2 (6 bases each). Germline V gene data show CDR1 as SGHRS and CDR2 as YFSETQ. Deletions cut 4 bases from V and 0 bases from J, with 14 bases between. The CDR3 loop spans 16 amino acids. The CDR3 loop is CASSPEQGGSYNEQFF. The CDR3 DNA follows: TGCGCCAGCAGCCCCGAACAGGGAGGCTCCTACAATGAGCAGTTCTTC.

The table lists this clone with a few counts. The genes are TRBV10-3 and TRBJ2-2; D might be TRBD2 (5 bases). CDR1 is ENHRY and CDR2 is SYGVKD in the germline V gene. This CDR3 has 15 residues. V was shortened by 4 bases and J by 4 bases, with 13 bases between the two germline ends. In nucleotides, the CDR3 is TGTGCCATCAGTGTGTCGGGGTCGGGCACCGGGGAGCTGTTTTTT. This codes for CAISVSGSGTGELFF.

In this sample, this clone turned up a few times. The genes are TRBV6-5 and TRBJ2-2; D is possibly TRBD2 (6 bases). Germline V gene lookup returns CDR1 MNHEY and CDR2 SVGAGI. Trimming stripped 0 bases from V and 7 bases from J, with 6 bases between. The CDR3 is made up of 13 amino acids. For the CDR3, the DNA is TGTGCCAGCAGTTACTCGGGGGGCGGGGAGCTGTTTTTT. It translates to CASSYSGGGELFF.

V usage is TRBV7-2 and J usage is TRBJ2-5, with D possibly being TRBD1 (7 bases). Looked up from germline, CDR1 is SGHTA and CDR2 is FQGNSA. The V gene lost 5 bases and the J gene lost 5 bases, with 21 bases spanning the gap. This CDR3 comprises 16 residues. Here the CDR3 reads CASSRTLGRGRETQYF. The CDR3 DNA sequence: TGTGCCAGCAGCCGCACGTTAGGCAGGGGGAGGGAGACCCAGTACTTC.

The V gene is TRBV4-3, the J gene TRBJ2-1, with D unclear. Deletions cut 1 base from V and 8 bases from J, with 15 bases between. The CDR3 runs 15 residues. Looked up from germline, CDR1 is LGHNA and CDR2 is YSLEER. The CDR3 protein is CASSQGSAGRDEQFF. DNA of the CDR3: TGCGCCAGCAGCCAAGGGTCAGCAGGTAGGGATGAGCAGTTCTTC.

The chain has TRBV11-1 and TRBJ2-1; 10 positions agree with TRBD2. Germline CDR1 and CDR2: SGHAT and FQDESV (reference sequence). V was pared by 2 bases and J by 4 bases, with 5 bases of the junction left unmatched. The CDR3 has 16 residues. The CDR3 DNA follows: TGTGCCAGCAGCTTACCGGGACTAGCGAAATACAATGAGCAGTTCTTC. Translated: CASSLPGLAKYNEQFF.

The CDR3 DNA reads as TGTGCCAGCAGATGGATCGGTGAGAAAAATCAGCCCCAGCATTTT. Translated, it gives CASRWIGEKNQPQHF. The rearrangement joins TRBV2 to TRBJ1-5; D uncertain. CDR3 length equals 15 residues. CDR1 is SNHLY and CDR2 is FYNNEI in the germline V gene. Trimming left V 6 bases short and J 4 bases short, with 16 bases between.

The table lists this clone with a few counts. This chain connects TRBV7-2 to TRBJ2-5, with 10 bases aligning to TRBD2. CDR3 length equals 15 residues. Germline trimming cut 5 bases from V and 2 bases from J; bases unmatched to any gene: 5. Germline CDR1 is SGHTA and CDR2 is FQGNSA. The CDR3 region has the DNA TGTGCCAGCAGCCCAAGGACTAGCGGTCAAGAGACCCAGTACTTC. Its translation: CASSPRTSGQETQYF.

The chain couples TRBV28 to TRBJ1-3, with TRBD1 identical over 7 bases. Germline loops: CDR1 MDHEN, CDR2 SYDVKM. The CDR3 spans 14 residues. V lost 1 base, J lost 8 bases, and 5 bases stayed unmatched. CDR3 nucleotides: TGTGCCAGCAGTTTATTCGACAGGGCGGACACCATATATTTT. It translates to CASSLFDRADTIYF.

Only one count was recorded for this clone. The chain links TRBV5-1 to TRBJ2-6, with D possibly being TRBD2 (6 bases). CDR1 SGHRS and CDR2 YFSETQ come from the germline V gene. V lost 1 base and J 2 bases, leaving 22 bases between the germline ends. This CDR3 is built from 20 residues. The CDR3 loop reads CASSLRRGYEQRAGANVLTF. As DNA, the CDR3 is TGCGCCAGCAGCTTGCGACGGGGGTACGAGCAAAGGGCTGGGGCCAACGTCCTGACTTTC.

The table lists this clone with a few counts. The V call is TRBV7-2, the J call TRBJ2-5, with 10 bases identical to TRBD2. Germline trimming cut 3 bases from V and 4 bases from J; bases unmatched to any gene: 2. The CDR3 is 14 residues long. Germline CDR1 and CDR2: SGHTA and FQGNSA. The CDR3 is CASSLGLARETQYF. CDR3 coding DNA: TGTGCCAGCAGCTTGGGACTAGCGAGAGAGACCCAGTACTTC.

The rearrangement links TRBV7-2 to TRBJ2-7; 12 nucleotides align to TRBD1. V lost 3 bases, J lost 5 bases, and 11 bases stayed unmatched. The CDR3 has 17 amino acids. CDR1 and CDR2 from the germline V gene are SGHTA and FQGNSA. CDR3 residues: CASSLGQGAVGSHEQYF. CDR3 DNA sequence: TGTGCCAGCAGCTTGGGACAGGGGGCAGTAGGTTCCCACGAGCAGTACTTC.

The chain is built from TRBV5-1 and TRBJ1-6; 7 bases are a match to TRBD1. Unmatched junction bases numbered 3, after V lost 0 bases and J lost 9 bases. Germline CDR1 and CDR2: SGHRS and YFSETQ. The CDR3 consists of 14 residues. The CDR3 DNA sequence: TGCGCCAGCAGCTTGGCTCAGGGGGGTTCACCCCTCCACTTT. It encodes CASSLAQGGSPLHF.

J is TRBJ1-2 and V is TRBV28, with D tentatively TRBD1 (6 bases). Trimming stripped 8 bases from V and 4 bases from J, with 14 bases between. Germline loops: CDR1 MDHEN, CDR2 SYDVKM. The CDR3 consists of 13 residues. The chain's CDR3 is CASRNGTTYGYTF. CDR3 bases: TGTGCCAGCCGAAACGGGACAACCTATGGCTACACCTTC.

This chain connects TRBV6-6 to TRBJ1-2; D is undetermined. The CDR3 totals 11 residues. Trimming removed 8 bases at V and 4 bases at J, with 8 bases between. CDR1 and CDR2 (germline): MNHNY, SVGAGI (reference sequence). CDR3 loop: CASWNGYGYTF. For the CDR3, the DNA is TGTGCCAGCTGGAATGGCTATGGCTACACCTTC.

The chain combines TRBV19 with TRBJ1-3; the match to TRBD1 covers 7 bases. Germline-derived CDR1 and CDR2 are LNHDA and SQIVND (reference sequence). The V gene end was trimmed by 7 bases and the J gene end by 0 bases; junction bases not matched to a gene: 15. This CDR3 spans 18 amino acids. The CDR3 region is CASTPRQAGQSSGNTIYF. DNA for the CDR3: TGTGCCAGTACTCCCCGGCAGGCGGGACAGAGCTCTGGAAACACCATATATTTT. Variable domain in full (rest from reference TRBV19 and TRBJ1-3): DGGITQSPKYLFRKEGQNVTLSCEQNLNHDAMYWYRQDPGQGLRLIYYSQIVNDFQKGDIAEGYSVSREKKESFPLTVTSAQKNPTAFYLCASTPRQAGQSSGNTIYFGEGSWLTVV.

This CDR3 is CASSLTGGYNSPLHF. CDR3 coding DNA: TGTGCCAGCAGCCTAACAGGAGGTTATAATTCACCCCTCCACTTT. The J gene is TRBJ1-6, the V gene TRBV9; D is perhaps TRBD1 (5 bases). Trimming left V 4 bases short and J 4 bases short, with 12 bases between. The length of the CDR3 is 15 residues. Per the germline V gene, CDR1 is SGDLS and CDR2 is YYNGEE.

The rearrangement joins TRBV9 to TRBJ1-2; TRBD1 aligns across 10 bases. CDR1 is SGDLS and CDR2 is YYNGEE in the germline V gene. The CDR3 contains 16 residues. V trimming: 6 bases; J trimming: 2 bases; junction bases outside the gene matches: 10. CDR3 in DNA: TGTGCCAGCACCCGGGGACAGGGGAATGTCAACTATGGCTACACCTTC. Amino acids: CASTRGQGNVNYGYTF.

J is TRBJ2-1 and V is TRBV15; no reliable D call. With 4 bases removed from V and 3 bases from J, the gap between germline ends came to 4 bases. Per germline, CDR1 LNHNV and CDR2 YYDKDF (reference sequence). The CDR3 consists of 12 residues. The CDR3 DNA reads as TGTGCCACCAGCATGGGCTACAATGAGCAGTTCTTC. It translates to CATSMGYNEQFF.

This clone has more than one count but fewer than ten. The CDR3 DNA sequence: TGTGCCTGGAGTGCGGGACAGTTACAGCCCCAGCATTTT. Translation gives CAWSAGQLQPQHF. The rearrangement links TRBV30 to TRBJ1-5, with 7 bases that match TRBD1. The V and J ends lost 1 base and 7 bases, in that order; junction bases with no gene match: 4. CDR3 length: 13 residues. Germline lookup yields CDR1 GTSNPN and CDR2 SVGIG (reference sequence).

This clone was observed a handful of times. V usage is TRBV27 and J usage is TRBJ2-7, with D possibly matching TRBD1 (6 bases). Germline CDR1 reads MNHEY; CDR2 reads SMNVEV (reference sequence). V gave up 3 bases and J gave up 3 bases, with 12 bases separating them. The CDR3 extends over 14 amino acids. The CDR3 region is CASSLVDSRYEQYF. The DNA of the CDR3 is TGTGCCAGCAGTTTGGTGGACAGCCGCTACGAGCAGTACTTC.